This entry describes one TCR beta chain. These data are taken from a study of blood T cell repertoires in COVID-19. Study details: Sample material is recorded as cDNA or gDNA derived from T cells, B-cell-depleted T cells, or PBMCs.

Losses at the gene ends were 8 bases for V and 2 bases for J; bases not matched to a gene: 2. This CDR3 contains 13 residues. CDR1 SGHTA and CDR2 FQGTGA come from the germline V gene. In the study's own analysis: Reference gene primers were amplified, and this amplification served to estimate nucleated cell counts. TCRdb keeps only in-frame clones here, not all; method: immunoSEQ multiplex PCR. V, J and clone size derive from that table, while D and trimming were established from the DNA sequence. The data hold 90,000 to 120,000 clones, with around nine tenths observed a single time. The V and J genes are TRBV7-3 and TRBJ2-3; 9 nucleotides match TRBD1. Material for sequencing was peripheral blood. This clonotype was sampled from a human donor in a cohort sampled during active COVID-19. In nucleotides, the CDR3 is TGTGCCAGCGGGACAGGGAACACAGATACGCAGTATTTT. Translating it yields CASGTGNTDTQYF.